Listed below are T cell receptor beta chains from one sample, sequenced in a study of T cell responses to AZD1222 COVID-19 vaccine. TCRdb keeps only in-frame clones here, not all; method: immunoSEQ multiplex PCR. The repertoire includes roughly 150,000 clones, nearly 90% of them detected once, and 5% to 5.5% sits in the top ten. This sample comprised peripheral blood, obtained on day 0 of AZD1222 vaccination. Receptor source: an adult in good health. The conserved cysteine and the conserved F or W are not part of the CDR3 here. Each record gives: V gene, D gene, J gene, CDR3 protein. The D gene is left open where the match is weak.

>TRBV19|TRBD2|TRBJ2-2
ASSRGLAGVWRGTGELF
>TRBV3-1/TRBV3-2|TRBD2|TRBJ2-3
ASSDTSGRGADTQY
>TRBV7-2|TRBD1|TRBJ2-7
ASSAILGQGASYEQY
>TRBV6-1|NA|TRBJ2-2
ASSVREHTGELF
>TRBV2|NA|TRBJ1-1
ASLNEIGGHTEAF
>TRBV6-5|NA|TRBJ1-1
ASSSRQVTTEAF
>TRBV5-6|TRBD2|TRBJ2-7
ASSLSGRASYEQY
>TRBV19|NA|TRBJ2-1
ASSRGASHNEQF
>TRBV4-2|NA|TRBJ1-1
ASSPERGREAF
>TRBV24-1|NA|TRBJ2-7
ATRDSNSYEQY
>TRBV15|NA|TRBJ2-7
ATSTVENPYEQY
>TRBV15|NA|TRBJ2-3
ATIEQGMDTQY
>TRBV18|NA|TRBJ2-5
ASSPIGNSLETQY
>TRBV18|NA|TRBJ1-3
ASSPPSTEVSGNTIY
>TRBV12-3/TRBV12-4|TRBD1|TRBJ1-2
ASRRQGGGYT
>TRBV28|NA|TRBJ1-6
ASSLVDPSSYNSPLH
>TRBV5-1|TRBD1|TRBJ1-2
ASSPGTGLRYGYT
>TRBV7-2|TRBD2|TRBJ2-4
ASSLGASGENIQY
>TRBV6-1|NA|TRBJ1-5
ASSEGQVDVNQPQH
>TRBV28|TRBD1|TRBJ1-2
ASSPGQGVSGYGYT
>TRBV5-1|NA|TRBJ1-3
ASSLMGGYSENTIY
>TRBV3-1/TRBV3-2|NA|TRBJ1-5
ASSQSPFQPQH
>TRBV7-2|NA|TRBJ2-7
ASSFRGADEQY
>TRBV5-6|NA|TRBJ1-2
ASSLLSSPT
>TRBV29-1|TRBD1|TRBJ1-1
SVDRGGTEAF
>TRBV5-4|NA|TRBJ2-3
ASSLDSDTQY
>TRBV24-1|NA|TRBJ2-5
ATSDPRDGRETQY
>TRBV7-7|TRBD1|TRBJ1-1
ASSQGVNTEAF
>TRBV28|NA|TRBJ2-4
ASSLAGGPAKNIQY
>TRBV7-9|TRBD1|TRBJ1-1
ASSQTGMNTEAF
>TRBV9|NA|TRBJ2-7
ASSVQGEGYEQY
>TRBV18|TRBD1|TRBJ1-3
ASSRDRGNSGNTIY
>TRBV19|NA|TRBJ2-4
ASSSGNVSAKNIQY
>TRBV19|NA|TRBJ1-3
ASSRVRTSGNTIY
>TRBV7-9|TRBD2|TRBJ2-1
ASSWPSGGSDNEQF
>TRBV4-1|NA|TRBJ1-2
ASSPTPGGPRDGYT
>TRBV6-5|NA|TRBJ1-1
ASSYPVGGAEAF
>TRBV28|TRBD2|TRBJ2-1
ASSPSGRLNEQF
>TRBV28|TRBD2|TRBJ2-7
ASRGTSGNYEQY
>TRBV28|TRBD1|TRBJ1-1
ASKGNRGYTEAF
>TRBV7-2|TRBD2|TRBJ2-7
ASSPKILAGATYEQY
>TRBV28|NA|TRBJ2-7
ASSFPPYGGRKEEQY
>TRBV21-1|NA|TRBJ1-6
ARAGPVSPLH
>TRBV9|TRBD1|TRBJ1-3
ASSDRDRERNTIY
>TRBV6-5|NA|TRBJ2-2
ASSYRVSNTGELF
>TRBV25-1|NA|TRBJ1-1
ASSENRNTEAF
>TRBV7-2|NA|TRBJ1-5
ASSLVREQPQH
>TRBV5-5|TRBD1|TRBJ1-3
ASSTGTVGNTIY
>TRBV7-9|NA|TRBJ2-1
ASSLKKPNEQF